The 32 T cell receptor beta chains reported below all come from one sample, sequenced in a study of early T cells in non-severe SARS-CoV-2 infection. TCRdb passed the 5' RACE reads through MiXCR, listing each CDR3 protein once. The sample yields 70,000 or so distinct CDR3 sequences, 10% to 15% seen once. Sequencing input: whole blood. The receptors come from an adult who was a healthcare worker with PCR-confirmed SARS-CoV-2 infection or an uninfected control (not recorded which).

The chain combines TRBV5-4 with TRBJ2-5, with TRBD2 as a possible D gene (7 bases). This CDR3 is built from 15 residues. Germline V CDR1 and CDR2: SGHNT, YYREEE (reference sequence). Deletions cut 3 bases from V and 6 bases from J, with 18 bases between. The CDR3 DNA sequence: TGTGCCAGCAGCTCGGGGGGCGATACTGGGAAGACCCAGTACTTC. Encoded protein: CASSSGGDTGKTQYF.

At least ten counts were recorded for this clonotype. J is TRBJ2-3 and V is TRBV20-1; 7 positions match TRBD2. Looked up from germline, CDR1 is DFQATT and CDR2 is SNEGSKA (reference sequence). V dropped 6 bases and J dropped 2; count of bases not matched to a gene: 20. The CDR3 is made up of 18 amino acids. The CDR3 DNA reads as TGCAGTGCCTCACCGTCAATCCGGGACTACCTTATCACAGATACGCAGTATTTT. It translates to CSASPSIRDYLITDTQYF.

The chain carries TRBV25-1 and TRBJ1-2; possible D gene TRBD1, 5 bases. There are 14 residues in the CDR3. V was pared by 1 base and J by 8 bases, with 14 bases between. The germline CDR1 and CDR2 sequences are MGHDK and SYGVNS. CDR3 residues: CASSEFQGLGGYTF. As DNA, the CDR3 is TGTGCCAGCAGTGAATTCCAGGGACTAGGGGGCTACACCTTC.

The rearrangement links TRBV18 to TRBJ2-5, with D possibly being TRBD2 (5 bases). V was cut by 5 bases and J by 5 bases, with 12 bases left in between. This CDR3 spans 13 amino acids. The V gene's germline CDR1 is KGHSH and CDR2 LQKENI. The CDR3: CASSRLREETQYF. The DNA of the CDR3 is TGTGCCAGCTCAAGGTTGAGGGAGGAGACCCAGTACTTC.

This clonotype was counted only a few times. The rearrangement uses TRBV11-2 and TRBJ1-3; TRBD1 matches 7 bases. The V and J ends lost 5 bases and 4 bases, in that order; junction bases with no gene match: 5. The CDR3 covers 14 residues. CDR1 and CDR2 from the germline V gene are SGHAT and FQNNGV. Here the CDR3 reads CASSPTGQGNTIYF. In nucleotides, the CDR3 is TGTGCCAGCAGCCCGACAGGGCAGGGAAACACCATATATTTT. The whole variable domain, remainder taken from reference TRBV11-2 and TRBJ1-3, is EAGVAQSPRYKIIEKRQSVAFWCNPISGHATLYWYQQILGQGPKLLIQFQNNGVVDDSQLPKDRFSAERLKGVDSTLKIQPAKLEDSAVYLCASSPTGQGNTIYFGEGSWLTVV.

The V and J genes are TRBV11-3 and TRBJ2-1, with TRBD2 identical over 9 bases. Germline CDR1 and CDR2: SGHNT and YENEEA. This CDR3 spans 16 amino acids. J lost 2 bases, V lost 3 bases, and 5 bases had no gene match. The CDR3, as DNA: TGTGCCAGCAGCTTCTCCAGCGGGGGGACCTACAATGAGCAGTTCTTC. Its translation: CASSFSSGGTYNEQFF.

This clonotype was seen repeatedly, ten times or more. The rearrangement links TRBV20-1 to TRBJ1-1; tentative D call: TRBD1 (6 bases). CDR3 size: 15 residues. Germline CDR1 is DFQATT and CDR2 is SNEGSKA (reference sequence). V was clipped by 2 bases and J by 1 base, with 14 bases between them. CDR3 nucleotides: TGCAGTGCTAGAAGGGGGGCCCAGCAGAACACTGAAGCTTTCTTT. Protein sequence: CSARRGAQQNTEAFF.

This clonotype was seen only a few times. The gene calls are TRBV12-3 or TRBV12-4 and TRBJ2-3; D remains unclear. The ends were cut back, 8 bases at V and 4 bases at J, with 13 bases in the middle. The CDR3 consists of 13 residues. CDR3 loop: CASGPIGADTQYF. In DNA, the CDR3 is TGTGCCAGCGGTCCCATAGGAGCAGATACGCAGTATTTT.

This clonotype occurred many times. This chain joins TRBV21-1 and TRBJ1-1; whether TRBD1, the table's D call, matches the DNA was not checked. TRBV21-1 is designated a pseudogene. The CDR3 is 13 residues long. In nucleotides, the CDR3 is TGTGCCAGCAACCTAGGGGCCAACACTGAAGCTTTCTTT. This codes for CASNLGANTEAFF.

The chain has TRBV6-2 or TRBV6-3 and TRBJ1-1; D is unresolved. Trimming cost V 6 bases and J 3 bases, with 2 bases left between them. Germline values: CDR1 MNHEY, CDR2 SVGEGT. The CDR3 is 10 residues long. The CDR3 DNA reads as TGTGCCAGCAGGGACACTGAAGCTTTCTTT. It codes for CASRDTEAFF.

This clonotype was recorded at least ten times. The V and J genes are TRBV10-3 and TRBJ2-7, with D possibly TRBD1 on 5 matching bases. Germline loops: CDR1 ENHRY, CDR2 SYGVKD. CDR3 length equals 13 residues. V was shortened by 3 bases and J by 2 bases, with 8 bases between the two germline ends. The CDR3 nucleotides read TGTGCCATCAGTGAAGACAGCCCCTACGAGCAGTACTTC. Protein sequence: CAISEDSPYEQYF.

The chain links TRBV20-1 to TRBJ2-1; 10 positions agree with TRBD2. The V gene end was trimmed by 8 bases and the J gene end by 4 bases; junction bases not matched to a gene: 17. Germline assignment: CDR1 DFQATT and CDR2 SNEGSKA (reference sequence). This CDR3 has 17 residues. The CDR3 region has the DNA TGCAGTAGCTACGAGCTAGCGGGGGATAGGGGGTACAATGAGCAGTTCTTC. Amino acid sequence: CSSYELAGDRGYNEQFF.

The chain employs TRBV6-2 or TRBV6-3 and TRBJ2-7, with TRBD2 as a possible D gene (6 bases). V lost 2 bases, J lost 0 bases, and 11 bases lay in between. This CDR3 region has 15 residues. Germline-derived CDR1 and CDR2 are MNHEY and SVGEGT. The CDR3 sequence is CASSYPGVSSYEQYF. Written as DNA, the CDR3 is TGTGCCAGCAGTTACCCGGGGGTAAGCTCCTACGAGCAGTACTTC.

This clonotype turned up a few times. The chain links TRBV12-3 or TRBV12-4 to TRBJ2-5; D remains ambiguous. Trimming pared 8 bases from V and 4 bases from J, leaving 14 bases between. The CDR3 extends over 13 amino acids. The CDR3 here is CASSQVESETQYF. The CDR3 bases are TGTGCCAGCTCCCAGGTGGAGTCAGAGACCCAGTACTTC.

This clonotype was picked up a small number of times. This chain uses TRBV29-1 with TRBJ1-1, with D perhaps matching TRBD1 (6 bases). Trimming took off 0 bases at V and 4 bases at J, with 12 bases between the two ends. Germline V gene lookup returns CDR1 SQVTM and CDR2 ANQGSEA. The length of the CDR3 is 14 residues. The CDR3 is CSVEEQGPGTEAFF. CDR3 coding DNA: TGCAGCGTTGAAGAGCAGGGGCCGGGCACTGAAGCTTTCTTT.

In this sample, this clonotype turned up a few times. This rearrangement joins TRBV7-9 to TRBJ2-5, with D perhaps matching TRBD1 or TRBD2 (6 bases each). The CDR3 is made up of 13 amino acids. Germline CDR1 reads SEHNR; CDR2 reads FQNEAQ (reference sequence). Trimming pared 5 bases from V and 4 bases from J, leaving 11 bases between. CDR3 in amino acids: CASSRGPGETQYF. The CDR3 DNA follows: TGTGCCAGCAGCCGGGGGCCGGGAGAGACCCAGTACTTC.

This clonotype was recorded many times. J is TRBJ2-5 and V is TRBV12-3 or TRBV12-4; D might be TRBD1 (6 bases). The CDR3 has 14 residues. V was cut by 3 bases and J by 0 bases, with 8 bases left in between. The CDR3 sequence is CASSFGQYQETQYF. The CDR3 DNA sequence: TGTGCCAGCAGTTTCGGACAGTACCAAGAGACCCAGTACTTC.

The rearrangement joins TRBV7-8 to TRBJ2-3, with D possibly being TRBD1 (7 bases). Trimming took off 3 bases at V and 2 bases at J, with 15 bases between the two ends. This CDR3 is 16 amino acids long. Germline CDR1 reads SGHVS; CDR2 reads FQNEAQ. CDR3 protein: CASSLEGATITDTQYF. The CDR3 nucleotides read TGTGCCAGCAGCTTGGAGGGGGCAACTATCACAGATACGCAGTATTTT.

The sample holds many counts of this clonotype. The rearrangement links TRBV7-8 to TRBJ1-2; D uncertain. Per germline, CDR1 SGHVS and CDR2 FQNEAQ. V was trimmed by 5 bases and J by 1 base, leaving 11 bases between them. This CDR3 is built from 14 residues. CDR3 region: CASSRIQINYGYTF. DNA of the CDR3: TGTGCCAGCAGCCGAATACAGATTAACTATGGCTACACCTTC.

This clonotype is labeled as medium-sized. The V call is TRBV25-1, the J call TRBJ1-2; D is possibly TRBD1 (5 bases). Trimming removed 5 bases at V and 0 bases at J, with 7 bases between. There are 13 residues in the CDR3. Germline-derived CDR1 and CDR2 are MGHDK and SYGVNS. CDR3 in DNA: TGTGCCAGCAGTCCAGGGACTAACTATGGCTACACCTTC. Amino acids: CASSPGTNYGYTF.

This sequence joins TRBV29-1 and TRBJ2-7; perhaps TRBD1 as D (6 bases). The CDR3 runs to 13 residues. In germline, CDR1 is SQVTM, CDR2 ANQGSEA. The V gene lost 4 bases and the J gene lost 2 bases, with 12 bases spanning the gap. CDR3 DNA: TGCAGCGTTGCTCCAGGGGCCACCTACGAGCAGTACTTC. Its translation is CSVAPGATYEQYF.

The chain employs TRBV12-3 or TRBV12-4 and TRBJ2-7; D is uncertain. The CDR3 is made up of 12 amino acids. The V gene lost 5 bases and the J gene lost 0 bases, with 5 bases spanning the gap. The CDR3 DNA follows: TGTGCCAGCAGTCGTCGCTCCTACGAGCAGTACTTC. Translation: CASSRRSYEQYF.

J is TRBJ2-3 and V is TRBV3-1; weak D call: TRBD2 (6 bases). V was trimmed by 4 bases and J by 4 bases, leaving 15 bases between them. This CDR3 has 15 residues. Germline-derived CDR1 and CDR2 are LGHDT and YNNKEL (reference sequence). The CDR3 bases are TGTGCCAGCAGCCCTCATCTAGCGAGACCAGATACGCAGTATTTT. Translation gives CASSPHLARPDTQYF.

This chain links TRBV19 with TRBJ1-5, with D uncertain. V lost 5 bases to trimming and J lost 6 bases, with 17 bases between them. This CDR3 is 15 amino acids long. Germline CDR1 and CDR2: LNHDA and SQIVND (reference sequence). The CDR3 DNA follows: TGTGCCAGTAGTCTATCGAGTTGGTCGGGTCAGCCCCAGCATTTT. Its protein is CASSLSSWSGQPQHF.

In its sample, this clonotype was seen many times. The chain recombines TRBV20-1 with TRBJ2-1; maybe TRBD1 (6 bases). Germline V gene sequence: CDR1 DFQATT, CDR2 SNEGSKA (reference sequence). V lost 3 bases and J 0 bases, leaving 15 bases between the germline ends. The CDR3 covers 16 residues. The CDR3 spells CSARVGQGSSYNEQFF. As DNA, the CDR3 is TGCAGTGCTAGGGTGGGTCAGGGGAGCTCCTACAATGAGCAGTTCTTC.

This clonotype appeared a few times. J is TRBJ2-1 and V is TRBV6-4; D is perhaps TRBD1 (5 bases). V lost 4 bases and J lost 0, with 13 bases in between. The CDR3 sequence is 16 residues long. From germline, CDR1 is MRHNA and CDR2 SNTAGT. CDR3 sequence (DNA): TGTGCCAGCAGTGTTGTTTGGGGCCTCTCCTACAATGAGCAGTTCTTC. Amino acids: CASSVVWGLSYNEQFF.

The gene calls are TRBV27 and TRBJ2-5; D is unresolved. V was cut by 4 bases and J by 2 bases, with 8 bases left in between. Germline V gene data show CDR1 as MNHEY and CDR2 as SMNVEV (reference sequence). The CDR3 length is 13 residues. In DNA, the CDR3 is TGTGCCAGCAGTTCCCTGGCTCAAGAGACCCAGTACTTC. This codes for CASSSLAQETQYF.

This clonotype has more than one count but fewer than ten. J is TRBJ1-2 and V is TRBV5-1, with D uncertain. Germline values: CDR1 SGHRS, CDR2 YFSETQ. V gave up 0 bases and J gave up 0 bases, with 6 bases separating them. The CDR3 loop spans 14 amino acids. CDR3 residues: CASSLDPANYGYTF. The DNA of the CDR3 is TGCGCCAGCAGCTTGGACCCAGCTAACTATGGCTACACCTTC.

This rearrangement joins TRBV6-5 to TRBJ2-1; 10 nucleotides match TRBD1. Germline V CDR1 and CDR2: MNHEY, SVGAGI. V was clipped by 6 bases and J by 6 bases; unmatched bases: 2. This CDR3 contains 13 residues. This CDR3 reads CASRRTGGNEQFF. The CDR3 nucleotides read TGTGCCAGCAGAAGGACAGGGGGCAATGAGCAGTTCTTC.

In this sample, this clonotype turned up a few times. The chain combines TRBV30 with TRBJ2-3; 10 bases agree with TRBD2. V lost 0 bases and J lost 1; bases outside the gene matches: 16. This CDR3 is 20 amino acids long. Germline CDR1 and CDR2: GTSNPN and SVGIG (reference sequence). The CDR3 region has the DNA TGTGCCTGGAGTGTGGAGCTCTTTCTTGTAGCGGGGGGCCGCACAGATACGCAGTATTTT. Amino acids: CAWSVELFLVAGGRTDTQYF. Filled out from reference TRBV30 and TRBJ2-3, the complete variable domain reads SQTIHQWPATLVQPVGSPLSLECTVEGTSNPNLYWYRQAAGRGLQLLFYSVGIGQISSEVPQNLSASRPQDRQFILSSKKLLLSDSGFYLCAWSVELFLVAGGRTDTQYFGPGTRLTVL.

This chain uses TRBV29-1 with TRBJ2-3; possibly TRBD2 for D (5 bases). From germline, CDR1 is SQVTM and CDR2 ANQGSEA. The CDR3 contains 11 residues. V lost 8 bases and J lost 6, with 12 bases in between. CDR3 loop: CSHEGGDTQYF. For the CDR3, the DNA is TGCAGCCATGAGGGCGGGGATACGCAGTATTTT.

The genes are TRBV6-5 and TRBJ1-6, with a possible D match to TRBD1 (5 bases). The V end lost 2 bases, the J end lost 9 bases, and 11 bases lay between the germline ends. Per the germline V gene, CDR1 is MNHEY and CDR2 is SVGAGI. CDR3 length: 14 residues. The CDR3 DNA follows: TGTGCCAGCAGTTACCCGTATGGGGGTTCACCCCTCCACTTT. Amino acid sequence: CASSYPYGGSPLHF.